This T cell receptor beta chain was recorded in a study of blood T cells in healthy people across ages. Together with a sample-barcoded 5' primer, a J-beta primer mix was included in a second PCR lasting roughly 6 to 12 cycles. A 12-random-nucleotide template-switch adaptor tagged each cDNA molecule. MiXCR was run by TCRdb on the 5' RACE reads, yielding one entry per CDR3 protein. This sample has approximately 1,700,000 distinct CDR3 sequences; roughly 43% occur once, and the top ten carry roughly 23%. The table lists this clonotype with a few counts. This CDR3 spans 12 amino acids. V was clipped by 6 bases and J by 11 bases, with 16 bases between them. The V gene's germline CDR1 is SGHTA and CDR2 FQGNSA.

The sequencing input was blood. This TCR was recovered from a human donor in good health. The chain couples TRBV7-2 to TRBJ1-1; weak D call: TRBD1 (5 bases). The chain's CDR3 is CASRPLRGVAFF. The CDR3 coding sequence is TGTGCCAGCAGACCACTGAGAGGGGTGGCTTTCTTT.